This entry is about one T cell receptor beta chain. The junction and the germline gene differ at one end; a read error may be behind it. Sampled blood was obtained at baseline, cycle 4 day 1, and cycle 7 day 1. These data belong to a study of OX40 agonist ivuxolimab in advanced cancers. For the study at large: Three patients had partial responses: one hepatocellular carcinoma, two cutaneous melanoma.

TCRdb keeps only in-frame clones here, not all; method: immunoSEQ multiplex PCR. Among around 80,000 clones listed, 85% to 90% were seen once. Per germline, CDR1 SEHNR and CDR2 FQNEAQ (reference sequence). The CDR3 is 12 residues long. The origin of this receptor is an adult with an advanced solid tumor such as melanoma, head and neck, liver or kidney cancer. The sequenced sample was CD4+ or CD8+ T cells sorted from blood, obtained in a trial of the OX40 agonist ivuxolimab. This chain links TRBV7-9 with TRBJ2-7, with 8 bases that match TRBD1. The CDR3 loop is CASSSTGDERYF. DNA for the CDR3: TGTGCCAGCAGCTCGACAGGGGACGAGCGGTACTTC.